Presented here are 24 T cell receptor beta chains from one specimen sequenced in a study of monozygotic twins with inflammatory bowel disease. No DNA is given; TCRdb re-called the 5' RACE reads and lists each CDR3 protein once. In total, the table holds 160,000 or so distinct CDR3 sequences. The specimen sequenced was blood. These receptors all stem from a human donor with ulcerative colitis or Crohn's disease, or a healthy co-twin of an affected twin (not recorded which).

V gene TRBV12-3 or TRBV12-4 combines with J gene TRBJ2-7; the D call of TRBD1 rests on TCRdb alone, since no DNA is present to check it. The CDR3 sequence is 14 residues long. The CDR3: CASSFGTEPYEQYF.

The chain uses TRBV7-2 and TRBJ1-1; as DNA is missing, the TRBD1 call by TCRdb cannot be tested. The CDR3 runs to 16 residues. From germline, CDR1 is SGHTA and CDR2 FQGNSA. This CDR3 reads CASSRDRGLRDTEAFF.

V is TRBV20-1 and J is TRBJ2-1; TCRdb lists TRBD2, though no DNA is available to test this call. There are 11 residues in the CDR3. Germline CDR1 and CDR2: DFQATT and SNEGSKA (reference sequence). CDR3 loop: CSADYGNEQFF.

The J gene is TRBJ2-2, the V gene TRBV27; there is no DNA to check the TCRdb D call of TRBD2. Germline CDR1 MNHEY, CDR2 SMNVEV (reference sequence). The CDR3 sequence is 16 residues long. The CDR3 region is CASSLGSGTNTGELFF.

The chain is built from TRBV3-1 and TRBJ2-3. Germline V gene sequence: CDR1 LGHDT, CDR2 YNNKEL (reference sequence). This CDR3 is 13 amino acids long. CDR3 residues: CASSQSRTDTQYF.

CDR3: CASSYSTVNGYTF. This sequence joins TRBV6-5 and TRBJ1-2. CDR1 is MNHEY, CDR2 SVGAGI, per germline. CDR3 length: 13 residues.

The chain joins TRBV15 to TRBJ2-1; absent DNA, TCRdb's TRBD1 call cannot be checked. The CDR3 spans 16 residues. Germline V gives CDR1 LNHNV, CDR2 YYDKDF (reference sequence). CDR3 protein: CATSSLTGSSYNEQFF.

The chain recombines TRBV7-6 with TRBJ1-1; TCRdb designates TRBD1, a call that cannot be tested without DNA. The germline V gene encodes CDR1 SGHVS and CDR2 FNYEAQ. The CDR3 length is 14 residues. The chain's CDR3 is CASSLAWGATEAFF.

The CDR3 sequence is CASSLGAGAVEAFF. The chain is built from TRBV5-6 and TRBJ1-1; TCRdb returns TRBD1, unconfirmable since there is no DNA. The CDR3 is 14 amino acids. The germline V gene has CDR1 SGHDT and CDR2 YYEEEE. The whole variable domain, remainder taken from reference TRBV5-6 and TRBJ1-1, is DAGVTQSPTHLIKTRGQQVTLRCSPKSGHDTVSWYQQALGQGPQFIFQYYEEEERQRGNFPDRFSGHQFPNYSSELNVNALLLGDSALYLCASSLGAGAVEAFFGQGTRLTVV.

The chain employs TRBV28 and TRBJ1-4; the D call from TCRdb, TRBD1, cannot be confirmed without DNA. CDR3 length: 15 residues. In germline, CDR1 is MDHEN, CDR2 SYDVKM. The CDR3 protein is CASSPRDRGLEKLFF. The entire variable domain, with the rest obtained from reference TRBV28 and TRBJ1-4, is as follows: DVKVTQSSRYLVKRTGEKVFLECVQDMDHENMFWYRQDPGLGLRLIYFSYDVKMKEKGDIPEGYSVSREKKERFSLILESASTNQTSMYLCASSPRDRGLEKLFFGSGTQLSVL.

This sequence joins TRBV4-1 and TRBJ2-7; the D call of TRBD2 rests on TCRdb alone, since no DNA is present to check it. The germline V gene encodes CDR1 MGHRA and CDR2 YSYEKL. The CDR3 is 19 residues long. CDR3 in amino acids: CASSQDSPRNRGRTIEQYF.

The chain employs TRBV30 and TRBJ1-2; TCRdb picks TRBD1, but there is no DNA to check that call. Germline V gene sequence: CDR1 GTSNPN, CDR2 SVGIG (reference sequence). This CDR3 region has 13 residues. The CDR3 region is CAWSRQPNYGYTF.

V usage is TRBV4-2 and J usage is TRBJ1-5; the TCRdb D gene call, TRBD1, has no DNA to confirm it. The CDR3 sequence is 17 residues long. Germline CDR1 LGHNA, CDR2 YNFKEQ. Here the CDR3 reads CASSQETGVWGNQPQHF.

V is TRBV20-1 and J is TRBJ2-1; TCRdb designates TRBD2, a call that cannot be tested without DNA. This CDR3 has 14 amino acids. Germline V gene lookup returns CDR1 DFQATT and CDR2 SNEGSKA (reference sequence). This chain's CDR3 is CSAMGLALYNEQFF.

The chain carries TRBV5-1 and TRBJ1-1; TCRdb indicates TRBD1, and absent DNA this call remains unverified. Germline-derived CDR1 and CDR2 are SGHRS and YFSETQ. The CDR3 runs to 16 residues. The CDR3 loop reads CASTESSRQGRTEAFF.

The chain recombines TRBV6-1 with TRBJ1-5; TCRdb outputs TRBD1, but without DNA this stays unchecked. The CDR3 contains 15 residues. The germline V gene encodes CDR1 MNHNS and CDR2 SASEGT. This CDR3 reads CASSGQKYSNQPQHF.

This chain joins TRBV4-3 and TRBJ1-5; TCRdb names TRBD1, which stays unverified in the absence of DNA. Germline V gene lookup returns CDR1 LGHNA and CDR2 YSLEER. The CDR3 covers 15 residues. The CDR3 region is CASSPGQGVQTPQHF.

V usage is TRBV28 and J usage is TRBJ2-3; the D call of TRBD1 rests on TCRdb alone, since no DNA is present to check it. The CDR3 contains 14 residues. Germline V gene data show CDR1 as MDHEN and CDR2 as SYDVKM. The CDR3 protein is CASGPGRSTDTQYF.

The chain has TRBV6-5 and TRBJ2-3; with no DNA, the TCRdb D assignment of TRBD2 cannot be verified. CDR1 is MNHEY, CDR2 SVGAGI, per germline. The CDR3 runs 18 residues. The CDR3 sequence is CASSYYKGGHRNTDTQYF.

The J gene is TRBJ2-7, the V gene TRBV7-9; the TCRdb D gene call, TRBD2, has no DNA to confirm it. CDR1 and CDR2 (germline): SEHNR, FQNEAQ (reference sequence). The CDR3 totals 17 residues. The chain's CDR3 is CASHPILGGGVSYEQYF.

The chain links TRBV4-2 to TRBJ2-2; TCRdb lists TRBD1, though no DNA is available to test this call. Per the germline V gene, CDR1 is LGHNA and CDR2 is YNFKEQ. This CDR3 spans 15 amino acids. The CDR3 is CASSHLLGDTGELFF.

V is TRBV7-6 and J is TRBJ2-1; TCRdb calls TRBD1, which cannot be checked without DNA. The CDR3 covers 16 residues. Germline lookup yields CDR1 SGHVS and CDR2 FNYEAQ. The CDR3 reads CASSLRDRGYDNEQFF.

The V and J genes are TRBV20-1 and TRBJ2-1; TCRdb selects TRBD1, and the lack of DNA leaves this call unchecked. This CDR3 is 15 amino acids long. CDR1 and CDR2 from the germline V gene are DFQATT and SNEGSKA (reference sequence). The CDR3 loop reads CSATTGTGSYNEQFF.

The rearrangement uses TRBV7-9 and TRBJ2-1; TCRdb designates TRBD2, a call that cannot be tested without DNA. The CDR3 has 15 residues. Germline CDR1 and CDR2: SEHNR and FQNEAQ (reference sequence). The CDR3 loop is CASSNRTSGRSRQFF. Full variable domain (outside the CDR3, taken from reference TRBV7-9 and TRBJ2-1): DTGVSQNPRHKITKRGQNVTFRCDPISEHNRLYWYRQTLGQGPEFLTYFQNEAQLEKSRLLSDRFSAERPKGSFSTLEIQRTEQGDSAMYLCASSNRTSGRSRQFFGPGTRLTVL.